The rows below give T cell receptor beta chains drawn from one sample of a study of blood T cell repertoires in COVID-19. The assay was immunoSEQ multiplex PCR, and TCRdb's table has in-frame clones only and misses some. The table shows around 70,000 clones, with 79% occurring only once. Material for sequencing was peripheral blood. The source of these receptors is a man in his 60s with active or convalescent COVID-19. CDR3s include the opening cysteine and the closing phenylalanine or tryptophan. D genes are given only for firm matches. Size values are once, few and many counts, or a class for expanded clones, and some rows have none.

V,J,D,size,CDR3,DNA
TRBV6-5,TRBJ1-2,TRBD1,.,CASRDRAMSYGYTF,TGTGCCAGCAGAGACAGGGCCATGTCCTATGGCTACACCTTC
TRBV24-1,TRBJ2-1,.,once,CATRGHLTGDEQFF,TGTGCCACCAGGGGACATCTCACTGGCGATGAGCAGTTCTTC
TRBV12-3/TRBV12-4,TRBJ1-1,.,many,CASSSGPTEAFF,TGTGCCAGCAGTTCGGGTCCAACTGAAGCTTTCTTT
TRBV29-1,TRBJ1-1,.,.,CSVEGGSRGINTEAFF,TGCAGCGTTGAAGGTGGGAGTCGGGGGATCAACACTGAAGCTTTCTTT
TRBV11-3,TRBJ2-1,.,.,CASSTEGTYSNEQFF,TGTGCCAGCAGCACCGAAGGGACTTATAGCAATGAGCAGTTCTTC
TRBV29-1,TRBJ1-1,.,.,CSVERPRNTEAFF,TGCAGCGTTGAACGGCCTAGGAACACTGAAGCTTTCTTT
TRBV13,TRBJ2-7,TRBD2,.,CASSSTRGGPYEQYF,TGTGCCAGCAGCTCCACCCGGGGGGGTCCCTACGAGCAGTACTTC
TRBV3-1/TRBV3-2,TRBJ2-5,TRBD2,.,CASSQGPSGGETQYF,TGTGCCAGCAGCCAAGGTCCTAGCGGGGGTGAGACCCAGTACTTC
TRBV15,TRBJ1-6,.,few,CATSPSSYNSPLHF,TGTGCCACCAGTCCGAGTAGTTATAATTCACCCCTCCACTTT
TRBV20-1,TRBJ1-5,.,few,CSANEGANQPQHF,TGCAGTGCTAATGAAGGGGCCAATCAGCCCCAGCATTTT
TRBV3-1/TRBV3-2,TRBJ2-2,.,.,CASSFSGSMNTGELFF,TGTGCCAGCAGCTTTAGCGGATCCATGAACACCGGGGAGCTGTTTTTT
TRBV24-1,TRBJ2-3,TRBD2,.,CATSEPPGLAASTDTQYF,TGTGCCACCAGTGAGCCCCCGGGACTAGCGGCTAGCACAGATACGCAGTATTTT
TRBV28,TRBJ1-2,.,.,CASSPPGDPGYGYTF,TGTGCCAGCAGTCCCCCGGGAGATCCCGGCTATGGCTACACCTTC
TRBV5-4,TRBJ1-1,.,few,CASSLASMNTEAFF,TGTGCCAGCAGCTTGGCAAGCATGAACACTGAAGCTTTCTTT
TRBV5-4,TRBJ2-3,TRBD2,.,CASSVLLAGAGTDTQYF,TGTGCCAGCAGCGTCCTTCTAGCGGGGGCCGGCACAGATACGCAGTATTTT
TRBV11-2,TRBJ2-3,TRBD2,.,CASSLAGGATGTDTQYF,TGTGCCAGCAGCTTAGCGGGGGGGGCTACGGGCACAGATACGCAGTATTTT
TRBV3-1/TRBV3-2,TRBJ2-4,TRBD1,.,CASSQDRTGEAKNIQYF,TGTGCCAGCAGCCAAGACCGGACAGGGGAAGCCAAAAACATTCAGTACTTC
TRBV2,TRBJ1-5,TRBD1,.,CASSKGQRFNQPQHF,TGTGCCAGCAGTAAGGGACAGAGATTCAATCAGCCCCAGCATTTT
TRBV5-1,TRBJ1-3,.,.,CASSTSGVSSGNTIYF,TGCGCCAGCAGCACCTCAGGGGTTAGCTCTGGAAACACCATATATTTT
TRBV28,TRBJ1-6,TRBD1,.,CASDRGNSPLHF,TGTGCCAGCGACAGGGGGAATTCACCCCTCCACTTT
TRBV3-1/TRBV3-2,TRBJ2-1,TRBD2,.,CASSPTSGGARSYNEQFF,TGTGCCAGCAGCCCGACTAGCGGGGGGGCCCGGTCCTACAATGAGCAGTTCTTC
TRBV5-8,TRBJ2-7,.,once,CASSLVQGGRYEQYF,TGTGCCAGCAGCTTGGTGCAGGGAGGTAGGTACGAGCAGTACTTC
TRBV3-1/TRBV3-2,TRBJ2-7,.,.,CASSGDIAHYEQYF,TGTGCCAGCAGCGGGGACATTGCACACTACGAGCAGTACTTC
TRBV11-2,TRBJ2-1,.,once,CASSLTGMRTYNEQFF,TGTGCCAGCAGCCTGACCGGGATGCGAACCTACAATGAGCAGTTCTTC
TRBV12-3/TRBV12-4,TRBJ1-1,.,once,CASSLNGNTEAFF,TGTGCCAGCAGTCTCAACGGGAACACTGAAGCTTTCTTT
TRBV7-2,TRBJ2-7,TRBD1,.,CASSLGQGPMGEQYF,TGTGCCAGCAGCCTGGGACAGGGGCCGATGGGGGAGCAGTACTTC
TRBV24-1,TRBJ2-3,.,.,CATSDLRTTVLVRQDTQYF,TGTGCCACCAGTGATTTGCGAACGACAGTTTTGGTACGACAAGATACGCAGTATTTT
TRBV7-9,TRBJ1-1,.,.,CASSLMFTNTEAFF,TGTGCCAGCAGCTTAATGTTTACTAACACTGAAGCTTTCTTT
TRBV7-2,TRBJ1-2,TRBD1,once,CASSLAAGTGNYGYTF,TGTGCCAGCAGCTTAGCGGCCGGGACAGGGAACTATGGCTACACCTTC
TRBV29-1,TRBJ1-2,TRBD1,few,CSVVRSGGAGGYTF,TGCAGCGTTGTAAGGTCAGGGGGTGCAGGCGGCTACACCTTC
TRBV6-2/TRBV6-3,TRBJ2-1,TRBD2,.,CASSPTSGGGNEQFF,TGTGCCAGCAGCCCTACTAGCGGGGGAGGCAATGAGCAGTTCTTC
TRBV6-5,TRBJ2-7,.,.,CASNKGGEGYEQYF,TGTGCCAGCAACAAAGGGGGGGAGGGTTACGAGCAGTACTTC
TRBV3-1/TRBV3-2,TRBJ1-1,.,.,CASSQVQMGGTEAFF,TGTGCCAGCAGCCAAGTTCAGATGGGGGGCACTGAAGCTTTCTTT
TRBV28,TRBJ1-4,.,.,CASSLTPDEKLFF,TGTGCCAGCAGTTTGACACCCGATGAAAAACTGTTTTTT
TRBV6-5,TRBJ1-6,.,.,CASSRSENSPLHF,TGTGCCAGCAGCCGATCGGAGAATTCACCCCTCCACTTT
TRBV7-9,TRBJ2-4,.,.,CASSLGSIQYF,TGTGCCAGCAGCTTAGGTAGCATTCAGTACTTC
TRBV3-1/TRBV3-2,TRBJ2-5,TRBD2,once,CASTPGLAGVLGETQYF,TGTGCCAGCACCCCGGGACTAGCGGGGGTACTGGGAGAGACCCAGTACTTC
TRBV19,TRBJ1-5,.,.,CASIEAGPLSAQHF,TGTGCCAGTATCGAGGCCGGCCCCTTATCAGCCCAGCATTTT
TRBV27,TRBJ1-2,.,.,CASSSNGDYGYTF,TGTGCCAGCAGTTCAAACGGGGACTATGGCTACACCTTC
TRBV7-9,TRBJ2-7,TRBD2,.,CASSLRAGTRIYEQYF,TGTGCCAGCAGCTTAAGAGCTGGGACTAGGATCTACGAGCAGTACTTC
TRBV2,TRBJ1-2,.,.,CASTRTDYGYTF,TGTGCCAGCACGAGAACGGACTATGGCTACACCTTC
TRBV6-4,TRBJ2-5,TRBD2,once,CASSEGHGGGQETQYF,TGTGCCAGCAGTGAAGGTCATGGGGGGGGCCAAGAGACCCAGTACTTC
TRBV2,TRBJ1-5,.,.,CASSVSRAGGSNQPQHF,TGTGCCAGCAGTGTCTCGAGGGCAGGAGGTAGCAATCAGCCCCAGCATTTT
TRBV2,TRBJ2-1,TRBD2,once,CASSRTSGDNEQFF,TGTGCCAGCAGCCGGACTAGCGGGGACAATGAGCAGTTCTTC
TRBV4-2,TRBJ2-1,TRBD2,few,CASSQPTSGGAWEQFF,TGTGCCAGCAGCCAACCGACTAGCGGGGGGGCCTGGGAGCAGTTCTTC
TRBV10-2,TRBJ1-1,TRBD1,.,CASSAFTGEGTEAFF,TGCGCCAGCAGCGCCTTTACAGGGGAAGGGACTGAAGCTTTCTTT
TRBV4-3,TRBJ2-1,TRBD1,.,CASSRYRDSHNEQFF,TGCGCCAGCAGCCGATACCGGGACAGTCACAATGAGCAGTTCTTC
TRBV27,TRBJ2-7,.,.,CASSFLDRAYEQYF,TGTGCCAGCAGTTTCCTCGACAGAGCCTACGAGCAGTACTTC
TRBV9,TRBJ2-7,.,.,CASSVSPGSYEQYF,TGTGCCAGCAGCGTATCCCCGGGGTCCTACGAGCAGTACTTC
TRBV9,TRBJ1-2,.,.,CASSVAQNDYGYTF,TGTGCCAGCAGCGTAGCTCAGAATGACTATGGCTACACCTTC
TRBV3-1/TRBV3-2,TRBJ1-5,.,.,CASSQEGGASNQPQHF,TGTGCCAGCAGCCAAGAAGGGGGGGCTAGCAATCAGCCCCAGCATTTT
TRBV21-1,TRBJ2-7,.,once,CASSKEGFWLAGGPREQYF,TGTGCCAGCAGCAAAGAGGGCTTTTGGCTAGCGGGGGGGCCCCGCGAGCAGTACTTC
TRBV29-1,TRBJ1-5,TRBD1,.,CSVAGTGNQPQHF,TGCAGCGTTGCAGGGACAGGGAATCAGCCCCAGCATTTT
TRBV18,TRBJ2-1,TRBD1,.,CASSRQSGGYYNEQFF,TGTGCCAGCTCTCGCCAGTCAGGGGGCTATTACAATGAGCAGTTCTTC
TRBV6-1,TRBJ1-4,.,.,CASSEAPRAQKLFF,TGTGCCAGCAGTGAAGCGCCGAGAGCCCAAAAACTGTTTTTT
TRBV2,TRBJ2-5,TRBD2,many,CASSAWRGETQYF,TGTGCCAGCAGTGCGTGGCGGGGGGAGACCCAGTACTTC
TRBV5-1,TRBJ1-1,.,.,CASSPDSYTEAFF,TGCGCCAGCAGCCCAGACAGTTACACTGAAGCTTTCTTT